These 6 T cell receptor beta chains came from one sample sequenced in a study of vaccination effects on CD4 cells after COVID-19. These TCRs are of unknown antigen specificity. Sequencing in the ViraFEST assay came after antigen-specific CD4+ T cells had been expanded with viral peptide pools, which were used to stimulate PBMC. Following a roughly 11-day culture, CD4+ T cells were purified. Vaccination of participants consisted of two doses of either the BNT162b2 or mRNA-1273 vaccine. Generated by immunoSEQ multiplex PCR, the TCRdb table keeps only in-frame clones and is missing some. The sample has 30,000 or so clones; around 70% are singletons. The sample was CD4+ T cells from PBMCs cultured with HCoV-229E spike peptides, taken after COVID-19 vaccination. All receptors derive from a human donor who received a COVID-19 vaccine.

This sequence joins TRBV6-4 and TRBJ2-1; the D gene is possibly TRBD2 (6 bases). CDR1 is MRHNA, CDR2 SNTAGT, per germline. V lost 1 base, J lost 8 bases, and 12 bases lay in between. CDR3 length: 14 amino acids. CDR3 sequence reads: CASSDYTSSDEQFF. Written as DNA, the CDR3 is TGTGCCAGCAGTGACTATACTAGCAGCGATGAGCAGTTCTTC.

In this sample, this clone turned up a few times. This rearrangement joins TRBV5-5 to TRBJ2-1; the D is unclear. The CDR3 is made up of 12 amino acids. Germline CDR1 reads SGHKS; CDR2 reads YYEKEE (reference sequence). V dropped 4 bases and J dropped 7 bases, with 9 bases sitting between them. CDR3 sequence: CASSLKPNEQFF. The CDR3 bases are TGTGCCAGCAGCCTCAAACCGAATGAGCAGTTCTTC.

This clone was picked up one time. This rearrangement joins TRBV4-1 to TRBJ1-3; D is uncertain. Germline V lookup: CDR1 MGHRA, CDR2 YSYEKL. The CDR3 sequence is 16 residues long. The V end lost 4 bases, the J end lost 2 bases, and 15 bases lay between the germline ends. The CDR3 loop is CASSPQDIGAGNTIYF. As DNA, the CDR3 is TGCGCCAGCAGCCCCCAAGATATCGGGGCTGGAAACACCATATATTTT.

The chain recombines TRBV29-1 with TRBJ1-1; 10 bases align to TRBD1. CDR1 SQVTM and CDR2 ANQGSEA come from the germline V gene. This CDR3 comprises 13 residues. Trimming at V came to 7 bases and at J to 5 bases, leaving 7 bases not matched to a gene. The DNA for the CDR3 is TGCAGCGCTGGCCGACAGGGGGCGACTGAAGCTTTCTTT. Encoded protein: CSAGRQGATEAFF.

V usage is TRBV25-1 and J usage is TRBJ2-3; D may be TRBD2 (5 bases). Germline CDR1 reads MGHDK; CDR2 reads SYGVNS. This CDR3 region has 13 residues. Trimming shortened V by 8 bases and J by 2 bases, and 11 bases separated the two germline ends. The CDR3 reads CASSGSTTDTQYF. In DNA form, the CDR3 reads TGTGCCAGCTCGGGAAGTACCACAGATACGCAGTATTTT. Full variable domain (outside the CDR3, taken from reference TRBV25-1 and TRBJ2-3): EADIYQTPRYLVIGTGKKITLECSQTMGHDKMYWYQQDPGMELHLIHYSYGVNSTEKGDLSSESTVSRIRTEHFPLTLESARPSHTSQYLCASSGSTTDTQYFGPGTRLTVL.

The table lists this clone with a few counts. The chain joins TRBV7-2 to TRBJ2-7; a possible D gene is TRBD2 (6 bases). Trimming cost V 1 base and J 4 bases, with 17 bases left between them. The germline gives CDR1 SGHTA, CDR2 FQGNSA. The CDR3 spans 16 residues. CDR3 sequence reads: CASSLGSGVTPYEQYF. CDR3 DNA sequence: TGTGCCAGCAGCTTAGGTAGCGGAGTCACCCCTTACGAGCAGTACTTC.